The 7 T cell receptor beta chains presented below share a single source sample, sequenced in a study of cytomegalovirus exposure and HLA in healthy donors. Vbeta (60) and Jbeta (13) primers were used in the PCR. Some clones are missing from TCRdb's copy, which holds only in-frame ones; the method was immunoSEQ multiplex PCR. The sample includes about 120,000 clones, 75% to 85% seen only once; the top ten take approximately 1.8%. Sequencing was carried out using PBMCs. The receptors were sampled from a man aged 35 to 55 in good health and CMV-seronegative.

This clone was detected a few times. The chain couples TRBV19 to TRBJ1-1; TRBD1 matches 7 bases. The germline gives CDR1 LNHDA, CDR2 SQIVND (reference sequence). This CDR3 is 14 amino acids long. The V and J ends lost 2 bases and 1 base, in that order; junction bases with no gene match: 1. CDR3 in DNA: TGTGCCAGTAGTATAAAGGGGGCGAACACTGAAGCTTTCTTT. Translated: CASSIKGANTEAFF.

CDR3 DNA sequence: TGTGCCACCAGCAAGGGGGGGACGGCCTACGAGCAGTACTTC. It encodes CATSKGGTAYEQYF. V and J are TRBV15 and TRBJ2-7; maybe TRBD2 (7 bases). Trimming took off 4 bases at V and 2 bases at J, with 12 bases between the two ends. Germline-derived CDR1 and CDR2 are LNHNV and YYDKDF (reference sequence). The CDR3 is 14 amino acids. The full variable domain, rest sourced from reference TRBV15 and TRBJ2-7, is DAMVIQNPRYQVTQFGKPVTLSCSQTLNHNVMYWYQQKSSQAPKLLFHYYDKDFNNEADTPDNFQSRRPNTSFCFLDIRSPGLGDTAMYLCATSKGGTAYEQYFGPGTRLTVT.

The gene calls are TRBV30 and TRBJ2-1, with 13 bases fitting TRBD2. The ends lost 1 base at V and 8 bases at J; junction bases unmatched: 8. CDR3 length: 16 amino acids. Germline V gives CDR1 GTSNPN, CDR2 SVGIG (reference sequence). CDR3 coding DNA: TGTGCCTGGAGTGATAAAAACGGACTAGCGGGGGATGAGCAGTTCTTC. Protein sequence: CAWSDKNGLAGDEQFF.

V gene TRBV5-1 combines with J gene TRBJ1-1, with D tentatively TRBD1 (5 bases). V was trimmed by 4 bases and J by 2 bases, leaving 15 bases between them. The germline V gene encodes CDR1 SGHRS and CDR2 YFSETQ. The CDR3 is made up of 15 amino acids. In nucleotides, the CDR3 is TGCGCCAGCAGCCCTGAGACAGTGATAAACACTGAAGCTTTCTTT. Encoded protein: CASSPETVINTEAFF.

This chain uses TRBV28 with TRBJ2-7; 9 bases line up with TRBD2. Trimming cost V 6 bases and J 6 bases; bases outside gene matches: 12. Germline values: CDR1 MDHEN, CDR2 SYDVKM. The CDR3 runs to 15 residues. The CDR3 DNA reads TGTGCCAGCAGCACTCCGGGAGCGGGAGGAGGCGAGCAGTACTTC. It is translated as CASSTPGAGGGEQYF.

The CDR3 nucleotides read TGTGCCAGCAGCTTGCGGACTAGCTCCTACGAGCAGTACTTC. Translation: CASSLRTSSYEQYF. This chain uses TRBV7-9 with TRBJ2-7, with TRBD2 matching over 7 bases. V shed 3 bases and J 0 bases; nucleotides not matched to a gene: 2. From germline, CDR1 is SEHNR and CDR2 FQNEAQ (reference sequence). The CDR3 length is 14 residues.

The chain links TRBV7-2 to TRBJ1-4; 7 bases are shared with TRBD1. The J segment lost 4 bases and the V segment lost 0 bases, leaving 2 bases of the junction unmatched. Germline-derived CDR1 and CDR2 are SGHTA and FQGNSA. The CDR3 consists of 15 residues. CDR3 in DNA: TGTGCCAGCAGCTTAGCACAGGGGATTAATGAAAAACTGTTTTTT. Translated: CASSLAQGINEKLFF.